The clone carrying this T cell receptor (beta chain) was detected once. This entry is derived from a study of blood T cell repertoires in COVID-19. The wider study: Sources were T cells, B-cell-depleted T cells, or PBMCs; the material itself was cDNA or gDNA.

Authors' data handling: Scientists estimated how many nucleated cells there were by amplifying reference gene primers. Sequencing used immunoSEQ multiplex PCR; TCRdb keeps in-frame clones, though not all of them. V, J and clone size were drawn from that table, and D and trimming were deduced from the DNA. Among 200,000 or so clones listed, roughly 81% were seen once. The sequence came from a woman aged 80 or over with COVID-19, enrolled during active disease. The specimen sequenced was peripheral blood.

The CDR3 DNA reads as TGTGCCAGCAGCCATGAGCGGGAGGGGGAGCAGTTCTTC. This codes for CASSHEREGEQFF. This rearrangement joins TRBV2 to TRBJ2-1, with TRBD2 matching over 10 bases. CDR3 size: 13 residues. Trimming removed 6 bases from V and 10 bases from J; junction bases left unmatched: 6. Germline-derived CDR1 and CDR2 are SNHLY and FYNNEI. Supplemented by reference TRBV2 and TRBJ2-1, the full variable domain reads EPEVTQTPSHQVTQMGQEVILRCVPISNHLYFYWYRQILGQKVEFLVSFYNNEISEKSEIFDDQFSVERPDGSNFTLKIRSTKLEDSAMYFCASSHEREGEQFFGPGTRLTVL.